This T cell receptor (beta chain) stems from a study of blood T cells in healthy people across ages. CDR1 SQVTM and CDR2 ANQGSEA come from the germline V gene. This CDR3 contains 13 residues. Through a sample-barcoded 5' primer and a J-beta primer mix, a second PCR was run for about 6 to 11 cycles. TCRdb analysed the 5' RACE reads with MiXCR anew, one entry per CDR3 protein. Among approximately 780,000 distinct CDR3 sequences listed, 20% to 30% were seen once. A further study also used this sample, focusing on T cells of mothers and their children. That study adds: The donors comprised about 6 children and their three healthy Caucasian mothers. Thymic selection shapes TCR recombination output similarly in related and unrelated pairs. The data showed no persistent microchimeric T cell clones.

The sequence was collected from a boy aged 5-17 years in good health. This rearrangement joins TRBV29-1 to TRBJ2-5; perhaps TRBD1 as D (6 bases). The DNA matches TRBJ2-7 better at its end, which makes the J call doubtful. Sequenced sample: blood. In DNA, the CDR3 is TGCAGCGTTCTGACAGGAGAGTTGCACGAGCAGTACTTC. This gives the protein CSVLTGELHEQYF.